This entry describes one T cell receptor beta chain. The antigen is undetermined. The data originate from a study of cytomegalovirus exposure and HLA in healthy donors. Study-wide results and caveats: In a later analysis, across HLA loci, associated TCR counts were highest for DRB1, lowest for HLA-C.

It was with 60 Vbeta and 13 Jbeta primers that the PCR ran. Clones were sequenced by immunoSEQ multiplex PCR, and TCRdb holds only the in-frame ones, with some missing. The repertoire holds around 68,000 clones, with less than 70% as singletons. The V gene lost 6 bases and the J gene lost 5 bases, with 24 bases spanning the gap. The CDR3 sequence is 17 residues long. Germline V gene sequence: CDR1 SGHDN, CDR2 FVKESK. The source is a woman aged 25-40 years in good health and CMV-seronegative. Sequences were obtained from PBMCs. The chain links TRBV14 to TRBJ2-3; a weak D match, TRBD1 (5 bases). This CDR3 is CASSRPWGRDLRDTQYF. The CDR3 DNA sequence: TGTGCCAGCAGTCGTCCTTGGGGCAGGGATCTCAGAGATACGCAGTATTTT.